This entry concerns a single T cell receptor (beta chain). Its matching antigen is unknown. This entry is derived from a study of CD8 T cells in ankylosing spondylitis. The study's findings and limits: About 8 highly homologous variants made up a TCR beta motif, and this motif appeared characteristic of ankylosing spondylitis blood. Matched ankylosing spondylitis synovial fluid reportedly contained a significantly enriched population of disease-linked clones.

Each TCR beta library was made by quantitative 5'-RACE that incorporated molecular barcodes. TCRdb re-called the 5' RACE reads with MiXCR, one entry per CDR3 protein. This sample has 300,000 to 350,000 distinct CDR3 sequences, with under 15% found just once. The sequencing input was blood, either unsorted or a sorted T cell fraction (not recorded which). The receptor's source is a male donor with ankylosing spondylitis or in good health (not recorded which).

The CDR3 coding sequence is TGTGCCAGCAGTTTAGTAGAGAGCTCTGGAAACACCATATATTTT. Translating gives CASSLVESSGNTIYF. The chain combines TRBV28 with TRBJ1-3; D is undetermined. CDR1 MDHEN and CDR2 SYDVKM come from the germline V gene. There are 15 residues in the CDR3. V was clipped by 2 bases and J by 0 bases, with 8 bases between them.